The 14 T cell receptor beta chains presented below share a single source sample, sequenced in a study of T-cell reconstitution after alpha-beta-depleted transplantation in children (dated by TCRdb to the mid-2010s). The library relied on PCR. TCRdb lists the instrument as Illumina HiSeq 2500. TCR library preparation used molecular barcoding, with unique molecular identifiers applied to normalize quantification of the TCRbeta repertoire. The raw public data were reprocessed by TCRdb itself: fastp quality trimming at Q25, MiXCR clonotype calling, in-frame beta chains only. Rows with one shared CDR3 protein collapse into an entry with the most common genes and DNA. This sample is represented by roughly 590,000 distinct CDR3 sequences; about 15% of them were singletons. Approximately 1% of the sample comes from the top ten. Sequences were derived from PBMCs from the stem cell graft donor, sampled from the stem cell graft. The receptor source for this set is a human donor who donated a stem cell graft to a child with acute myeloid leukemia.

This clonotype was detected many times. The chain couples TRBV4-3 to TRBJ2-5; D possibly corresponds to TRBD2 (5 bases). The CDR3 sequence is 14 residues long. Trimming stripped 8 bases from V and 4 bases from J, with 17 bases between. Germline V gives CDR1 LGHNA, CDR2 YSLEER. In DNA form, the CDR3 reads TGCGCCAGCTCTTATCTAGTTCGGGGAGAGACCCAGTACTTC. It specifies CASSYLVRGETQYF.

The CDR3 region is CASSLRGTGFNSPLHF. The CDR3 coding sequence is TGTGCCAGCAGTTTACGGGGTACGGGGTTTAATTCACCCCTCCACTTT. V gene TRBV27 combines with J gene TRBJ1-6; D gene unclear. V lost 2 bases, J lost 6 bases, and 14 bases lay in between. Germline-derived CDR1 and CDR2 are MNHEY and SMNVEV (reference sequence). The CDR3 contains 16 residues.

V and J are TRBV7-2 and TRBJ1-3; possibly TRBD1 for D (5 bases). The CDR3 consists of 15 residues. Trimming stripped 6 bases from V and 0 bases from J, with 12 bases between. Germline assignment: CDR1 SGHTA and CDR2 FQGNSA. CDR3 sequence: CASRQRTLSGNTIYF. The CDR3 DNA is TGTGCCAGCAGACAAAGGACACTCTCTGGAAACACCATATATTTT.

Ten or more counts support this clonotype. The chain has TRBV29-1 and TRBJ2-5, with 7 bases fitting TRBD1. Trimming at V came to 4 bases and at J to 1 base, leaving 3 bases not matched to a gene. The CDR3 contains 13 residues. CDR1 is SQVTM, CDR2 ANQGSEA, per germline. The CDR3 nucleotides read TGCAGCGTTGGGACAGGACTCCAAGAGACCCAGTACTTC. This translates into CSVGTGLQETQYF. Variable domain in full (rest from reference TRBV29-1 and TRBJ2-5): SAVISQKPSRDICQRGTSLTIQCQVDSQVTMMFWYRQQPGQSLTLIATANQGSEATYESGFVIDKFPISRPNLTFSTLTVSNMSPEDSSIYLCSVGTGLQETQYFGPGTRLLVL.

In this sample, this clonotype turned up a few times. The chain recombines TRBV21-1 with TRBJ1-1. TRBV21-1 is described as a pseudogene. CDR3 size: 16 residues. CDR3 DNA: TGTGCCAGCAGCAAAGGAGATGACGACGGGAACACTGAAGCTTTCTTT. As protein: CASSKGDDDGNTEAFF.

This clonotype was recorded many times. The chain is built from TRBV12-3 or TRBV12-4 and TRBJ1-1; 7 bases align to TRBD1. V trimming: 4 bases; J trimming: 8 bases; junction bases outside the gene matches: 7. The CDR3 loop spans 13 amino acids. CDR3 residues: CASSSTGVKEAFF. CDR3 bases: TGTGCCAGCAGTTCAACAGGGGTAAAAGAAGCTTTCTTT.

The sample holds many counts of this clonotype. J is TRBJ1-2 and V is TRBV24-1; 8 bases are shared with TRBD1. The CDR3 sequence is 19 residues long. CDR1 KGHDR and CDR2 SFDVKD come from the germline V gene. V gave up 9 bases and J gave up 2 bases; unmatched junction bases: 22. The CDR3 region has the DNA TGTGCCACCCCCTGCAGGGACAGGTACTGCCCTCGATACAACTATGGCTACACCTTC. It specifies CATPCRDRYCPRYNYGYTF.

In its sample, this clonotype was seen many times. The genes are TRBV20-1 and TRBJ2-3; 10 nucleotides match TRBD2. This CDR3 is 14 amino acids long. Germline V gives CDR1 DFQATT, CDR2 SNEGSKA (reference sequence). The V gene end was trimmed by 2 bases and the J gene end by 5 bases; junction bases not matched to a gene: 4. This CDR3 reads CSARTSGGVDTQYF. CDR3 DNA: TGCAGTGCTAGAACAAGCGGGGGGGTAGATACGCAGTATTTT.

This clonotype was found many times. This chain joins TRBV29-1 and TRBJ2-5, with D possibly matching TRBD1 (6 bases). Trimming took 7 bases from V and 1 from J, leaving 10 bases between them. The CDR3 runs to 12 residues. CDR1 is SQVTM, CDR2 ANQGSEA, per germline. CDR3 protein: CSARDTQETQYF. The CDR3 DNA sequence: TGCAGCGCCCGGGACACCCAAGAGACCCAGTACTTC.

In its sample, this clonotype was seen many times. For the CDR3, the DNA is TGCAGCGTTGGGAAGGAGGGGGCCTATGGCTACACCTTC. As protein: CSVGKEGAYGYTF. The chain links TRBV29-1 to TRBJ1-2; 7 bases agree with TRBD1. Trimming cost V 4 bases and J 4 bases; bases outside gene matches: 6. This CDR3 has 13 amino acids. Germline V gives CDR1 SQVTM, CDR2 ANQGSEA.

Turning to this clonotype: One junction end does not reproduce the germline sequence, and a read error may be involved. This chain connects TRBV7-8 to TRBJ1-2; D uncertain. Germline V gene lookup returns CDR1 SGHVS and CDR2 FQNEAQ. There are 12 residues in the CDR3. The CDR3 protein is CAGSLYSDGYTF. The CDR3 DNA reads as TGTGCCGGCAGCCTGTACAGCGATGGCTACACCTTC.

This clonotype was seen many times. This rearrangement joins TRBV20-1 to TRBJ1-1; D is unclear. The germline gives CDR1 DFQATT, CDR2 SNEGSKA (reference sequence). This CDR3 comprises 11 residues. V lost 5 bases, J lost 2 bases, and 6 bases lay in between. The CDR3 DNA reads TGCAGTGCTTGGTATAACACTGAAGCTTTCTTT. This gives the protein CSAWYNTEAFF.

This rearrangement joins TRBV4-3 to TRBJ2-5, with D possibly being TRBD2 (6 bases). From germline, CDR1 is LGHNA and CDR2 YSLEER. This CDR3 has 15 amino acids. The ends were cut back, 3 bases at V and 4 bases at J, with 15 bases in the middle. This CDR3 reads CASSQDYGGVETQYF. In DNA, the CDR3 is TGCGCCAGCAGCCAGGACTACGGCGGGGTAGAGACCCAGTACTTC.

The chain is built from TRBV5-3 and TRBJ2-1, with no clear D. TRBV5-3 qualifies as an ORF whose function is uncertain. V gave up 8 bases and J gave up 0 bases, with 15 bases separating them. The CDR3 totals 15 residues. The CDR3 coding sequence is TGTGCCAGGGGCCCTGGGCTCAGCTCCTACAATGAGCAGTTCTTC. Its protein product is CARGPGLSSYNEQFF.